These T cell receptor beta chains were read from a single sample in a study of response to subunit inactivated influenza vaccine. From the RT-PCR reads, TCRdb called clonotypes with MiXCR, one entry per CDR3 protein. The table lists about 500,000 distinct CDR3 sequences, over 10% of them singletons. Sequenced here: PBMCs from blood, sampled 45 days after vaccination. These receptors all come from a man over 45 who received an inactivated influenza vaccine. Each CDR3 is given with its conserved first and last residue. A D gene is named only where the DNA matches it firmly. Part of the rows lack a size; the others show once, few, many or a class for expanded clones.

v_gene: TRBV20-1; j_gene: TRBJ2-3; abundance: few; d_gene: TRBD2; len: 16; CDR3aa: CCARDIGGSIADTQYF; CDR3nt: TGCTGTGCTAGAGATATCGGCGGGAGTATCGCAGATACGCAGTATTTT
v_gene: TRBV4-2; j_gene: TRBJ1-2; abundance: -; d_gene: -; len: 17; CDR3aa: CASSQALLSGGSYGYTF; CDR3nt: TGTGCCAGCAGCCAAGCCCTTCTCAGCGGGGGATCTTATGGCTACACCTTC
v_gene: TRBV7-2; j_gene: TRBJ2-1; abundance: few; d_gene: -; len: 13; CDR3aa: CASSLGLINEQFF; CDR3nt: TGTGCCAGCAGCTTAGGGCTTATCAATGAGCAGTTCTTC
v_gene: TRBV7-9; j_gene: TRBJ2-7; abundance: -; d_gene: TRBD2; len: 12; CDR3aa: CASSFTSDEQYF; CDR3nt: TGTGCCAGCAGCTTCACTAGCGACGAGCAGTACTTC
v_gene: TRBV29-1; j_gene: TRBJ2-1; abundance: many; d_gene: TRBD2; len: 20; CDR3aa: CSVENRWTRIVPRGYNEQFF; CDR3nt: TGCAGCGTTGAAAACCGGTGGACTAGAATTGTTCCCCGGGGCTACAATGAGCAGTTCTTC
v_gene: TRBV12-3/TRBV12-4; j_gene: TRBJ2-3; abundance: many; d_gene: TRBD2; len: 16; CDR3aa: CASSWGLAGVGDTQYF; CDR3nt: TGTGCCAGCAGCTGGGGACTAGCGGGAGTGGGGGATACGCAGTATTTT
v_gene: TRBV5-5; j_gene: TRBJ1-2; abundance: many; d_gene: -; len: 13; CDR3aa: CASKGTVNYGYTF; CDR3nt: TGTGCCAGCAAAGGGACTGTGAACTATGGCTACACCTTC
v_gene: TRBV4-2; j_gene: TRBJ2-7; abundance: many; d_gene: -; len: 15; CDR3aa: CASSLSETKSYEQYF; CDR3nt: TGTGCCAGCAGCCTCTCGGAGACAAAATCCTACGAGCAGTACTTC
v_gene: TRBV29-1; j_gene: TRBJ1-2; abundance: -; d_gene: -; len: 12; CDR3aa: CSDSQGGYGYTF; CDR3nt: TGCAGCGACTCCCAGGGCGGCTATGGCTACACCTTC
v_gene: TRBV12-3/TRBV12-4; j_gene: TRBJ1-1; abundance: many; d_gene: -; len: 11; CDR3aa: CASSLRGEAFF; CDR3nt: TGTGCCAGCAGTCTAAGGGGTGAAGCTTTCTTT
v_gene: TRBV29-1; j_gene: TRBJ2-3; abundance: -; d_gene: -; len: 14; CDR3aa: CSVVAQGGTDTQYF; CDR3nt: TGCAGCGTTGTTGCGCAGGGTGGAACAGATACGCAGTATTTT
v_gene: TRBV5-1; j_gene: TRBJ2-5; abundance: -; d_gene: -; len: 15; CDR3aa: CASSLVGQQMETQYF; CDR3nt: TGCGCCAGCAGCTTGGTAGGACAGCAAATGGAGACCCAGTACTTC
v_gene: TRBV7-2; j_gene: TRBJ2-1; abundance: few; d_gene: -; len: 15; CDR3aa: CASRATANSYNEQFF; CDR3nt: TGTGCCAGCAGGGCCACTGCGAACAGCTACAATGAGCAGTTCTTC
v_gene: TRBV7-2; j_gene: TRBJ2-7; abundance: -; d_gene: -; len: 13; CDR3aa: CASSLHKPYEQYF; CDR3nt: TGTGCCAGCAGCTTACACAAACCCTACGAGCAGTACTTC
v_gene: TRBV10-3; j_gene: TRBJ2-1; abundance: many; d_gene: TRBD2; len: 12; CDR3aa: CATGTSGNEQFF; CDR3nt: TGTGCCACGGGGACTAGCGGCAATGAGCAGTTCTTC
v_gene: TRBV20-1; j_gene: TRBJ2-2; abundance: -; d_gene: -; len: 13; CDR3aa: CSAPKGGSGELFF; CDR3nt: TGCAGTGCCCCGAAAGGGGGGTCCGGGGAGCTGTTTTTT
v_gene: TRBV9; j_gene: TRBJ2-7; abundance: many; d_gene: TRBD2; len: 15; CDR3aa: CASSVASAGAYEQYF; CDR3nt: TGTGCCAGCAGCGTAGCCTCAGCGGGAGCCTACGAGCAGTACTTC
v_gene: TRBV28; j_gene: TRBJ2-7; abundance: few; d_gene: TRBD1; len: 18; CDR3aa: CASSAAGTGEVGTYEQYF; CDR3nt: TGTGCCAGCAGTGCGGCCGGGACAGGGGAGGTAGGAACCTACGAGCAGTACTTC
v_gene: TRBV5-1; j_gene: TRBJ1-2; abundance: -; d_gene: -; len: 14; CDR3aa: CASRETQASYGYTF; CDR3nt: TGCGCCAGCAGGGAAACCCAGGCTAGCTATGGCTACACCTTC
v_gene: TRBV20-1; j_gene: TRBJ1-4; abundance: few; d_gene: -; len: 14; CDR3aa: CSARDTRRVEKLFF; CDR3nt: TGCAGTGCTAGAGATACTCGGAGGGTTGAAAAACTGTTTTTT
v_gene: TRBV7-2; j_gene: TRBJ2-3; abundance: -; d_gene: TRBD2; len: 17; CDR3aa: CASSPVGTSGGLDTQYF; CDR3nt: TGTGCCAGCAGCCCAGTCGGGACTAGCGGGGGGTTAGATACGCAGTATTTT
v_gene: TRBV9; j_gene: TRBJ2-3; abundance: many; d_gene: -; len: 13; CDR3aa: CASSVGETDTQYF; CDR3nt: TGTGCCAGCAGCGTGGGAGAGACAGATACGCAGTATTTT
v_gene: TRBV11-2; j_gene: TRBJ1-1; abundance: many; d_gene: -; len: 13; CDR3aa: CASSLVGATEAFF; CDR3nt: TGTGCCAGCAGCTTAGTCGGGGCCACTGAAGCTTTCTTT
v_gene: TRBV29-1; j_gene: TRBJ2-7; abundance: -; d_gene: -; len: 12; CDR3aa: CSVLATGYEQYF; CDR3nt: TGCAGCGTGCTAGCGACGGGCTACGAGCAGTACTTC
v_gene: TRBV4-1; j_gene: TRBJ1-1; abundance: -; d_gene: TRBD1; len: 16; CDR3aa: CASSSGQGNTNTEAFF; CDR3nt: TGCGCCAGCAGCTCGGGACAGGGAAATACGAACACTGAAGCTTTCTTT
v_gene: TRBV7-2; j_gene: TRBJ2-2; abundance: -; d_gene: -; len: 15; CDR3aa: CASRSKSLNTGELFF; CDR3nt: TGTGCCAGCAGATCTAAGTCCTTAAACACCGGGGAGCTGTTTTTT
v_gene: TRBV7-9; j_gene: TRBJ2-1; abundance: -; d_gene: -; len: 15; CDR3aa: CASSFSKTKVHEQFF; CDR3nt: TGTGCCAGCAGCTTTAGTAAGACCAAAGTTCATGAGCAGTTCTTC
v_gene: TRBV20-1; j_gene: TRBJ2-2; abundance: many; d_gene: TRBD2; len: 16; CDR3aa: CSARDAGLANTGELFF; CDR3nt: TGCAGTGCTAGAGATGCGGGACTAGCGAACACCGGGGAGCTGTTTTTT
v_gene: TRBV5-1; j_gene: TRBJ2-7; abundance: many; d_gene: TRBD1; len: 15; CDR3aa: CASSFEPGGAYEQYF; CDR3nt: TGCGCCAGCAGCTTTGAGCCAGGGGGCGCCTACGAGCAGTACTTC
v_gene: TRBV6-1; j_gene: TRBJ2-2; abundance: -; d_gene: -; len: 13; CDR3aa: CAAQRRGTGELFF; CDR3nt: TGTGCCGCCCAAAGACGAGGCACCGGGGAGCTGTTTTTT
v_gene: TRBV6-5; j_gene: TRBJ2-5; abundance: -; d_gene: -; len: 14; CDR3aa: CASSYLHSGETQYF; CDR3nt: TGTGCCAGCAGTTACCTCCATTCGGGAGAGACCCAGTACTTC
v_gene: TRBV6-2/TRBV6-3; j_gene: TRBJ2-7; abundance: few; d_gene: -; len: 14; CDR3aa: CASIKDPVVYEQYF; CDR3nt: TGTGCCAGCATAAAAGACCCAGTCGTCTACGAGCAGTACTTC
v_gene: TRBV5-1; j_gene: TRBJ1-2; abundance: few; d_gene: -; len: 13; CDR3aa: CASSLEAGYGYSF; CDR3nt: TGCGCCAGCAGCTTGGAAGCAGGATATGGCTACTCCTTC
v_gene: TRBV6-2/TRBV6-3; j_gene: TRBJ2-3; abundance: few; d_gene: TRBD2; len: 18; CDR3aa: CASTEKRGLLIYTDTQYF; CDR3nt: TGTGCCAGCACCGAGAAGCGGGGCCTTTTAATCTACACAGATACGCAGTATTTT
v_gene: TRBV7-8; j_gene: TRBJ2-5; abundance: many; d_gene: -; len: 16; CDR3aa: CASSLPSQGAKETQYF; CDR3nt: TGTGCCAGCAGCTTACCCTCCCAAGGGGCGAAAGAGACCCAGTACTTC
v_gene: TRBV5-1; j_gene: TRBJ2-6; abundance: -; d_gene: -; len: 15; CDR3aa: CASSPDNSGANVLTF; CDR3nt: TGCGCCAGCAGCCCGGACAACTCTGGGGCCAACGTCCTGACTTTC
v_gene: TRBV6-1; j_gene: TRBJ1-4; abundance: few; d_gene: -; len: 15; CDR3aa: CASSPARYKGEKLFF; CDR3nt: TGTGCCAGCAGTCCCGCCCGGTACAAAGGAGAAAAACTGTTTTTT
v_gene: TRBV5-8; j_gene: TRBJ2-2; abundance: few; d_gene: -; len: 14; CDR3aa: CASSFYSTSGRLFF; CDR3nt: TGTGCCAGCAGCTTCTACAGCACCTCCGGAAGGCTGTTTTTT
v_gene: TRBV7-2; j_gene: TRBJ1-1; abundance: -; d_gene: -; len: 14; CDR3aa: CASSLERGRTEAFF; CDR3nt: TGTGCCAGCAGCTTAGAGAGGGGAAGGACTGAAGCTTTCTTT
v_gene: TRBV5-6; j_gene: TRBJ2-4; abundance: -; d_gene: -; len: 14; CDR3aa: CASSLVEVGNIQYF; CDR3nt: TGTGCCAGCAGCTTGGTTGAGGTCGGGAACATTCAGTACTTC
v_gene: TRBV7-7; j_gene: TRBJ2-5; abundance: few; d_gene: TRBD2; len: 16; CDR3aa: CASSFGLAGVGETQYF; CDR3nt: TGTGCTAGCAGCTTTGGGCTAGCGGGGGTAGGGGAGACCCAGTACTTC
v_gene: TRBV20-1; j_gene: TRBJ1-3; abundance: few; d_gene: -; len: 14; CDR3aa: CSAEGPVSGNTIYF; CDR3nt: TGCAGTGCTGAAGGACCGGTCTCTGGAAACACCATATATTTT
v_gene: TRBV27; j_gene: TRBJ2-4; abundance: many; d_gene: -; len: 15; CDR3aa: CASSLIYRAKNIQYF; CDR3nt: TGTGCCAGCAGTTTAATCTACAGAGCCAAAAACATTCAGTACTTC
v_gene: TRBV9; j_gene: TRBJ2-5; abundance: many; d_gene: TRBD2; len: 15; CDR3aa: CASSVGASGQETQYF; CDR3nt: TGTGCCAGCAGCGTAGGCGCTAGCGGACAAGAGACCCAGTACTTC
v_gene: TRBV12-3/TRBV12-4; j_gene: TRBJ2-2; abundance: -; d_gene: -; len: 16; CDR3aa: CASSLGPRGDTGELFF; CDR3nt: TGTGCCAGCAGTTTAGGGCCCCGAGGGGACACCGGGGAGCTGTTTTTT
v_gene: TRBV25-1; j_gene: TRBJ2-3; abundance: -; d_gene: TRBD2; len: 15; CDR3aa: CASSERLAGTDTQYF; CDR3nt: TGTGCCAGCAGTGAACGGCTAGCGGGAACCGATACGCAGTATTTT
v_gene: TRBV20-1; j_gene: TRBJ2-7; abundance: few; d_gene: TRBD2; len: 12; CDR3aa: CSAAGLAGVQYF; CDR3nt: TGCAGTGCGGCAGGACTAGCGGGAGTGCAGTACTTC
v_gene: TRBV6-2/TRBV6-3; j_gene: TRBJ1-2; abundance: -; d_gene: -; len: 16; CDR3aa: CASSYSRDTSNYGYTF; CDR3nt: TGTGCCAGCAGTTACTCTCGGGACACCTCTAACTATGGCTACACCTTC
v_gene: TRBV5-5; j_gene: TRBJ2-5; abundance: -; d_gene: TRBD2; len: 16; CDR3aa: CASSLGGLAGVETQYF; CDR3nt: TGTGCCAGCAGCTTGGGGGGACTAGCGGGAGTCGAGACCCAGTACTTC
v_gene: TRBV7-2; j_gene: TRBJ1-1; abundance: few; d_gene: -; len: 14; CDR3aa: CASSAGLVSSEAFF; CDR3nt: TGTGCCAGCAGCGCGGGACTTGTCTCGAGCGAAGCTTTCTTT
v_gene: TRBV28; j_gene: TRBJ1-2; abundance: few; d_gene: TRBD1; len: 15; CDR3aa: CASSRIQGAYYGYTF; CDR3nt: TGTGCCAGCAGTCGAATACAGGGGGCTTACTATGGCTACACCTTC
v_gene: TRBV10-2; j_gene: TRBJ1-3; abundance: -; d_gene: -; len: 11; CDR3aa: CASSYVNTIYF; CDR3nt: TGCGCCAGCAGCTACGTAAACACCATATATTTT
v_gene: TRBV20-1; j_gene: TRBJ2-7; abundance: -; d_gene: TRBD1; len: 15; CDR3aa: CSASPRTGNIHEQYF; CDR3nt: TGCAGTGCTTCTCCACGGACAGGCAATATTCACGAGCAGTACTTC
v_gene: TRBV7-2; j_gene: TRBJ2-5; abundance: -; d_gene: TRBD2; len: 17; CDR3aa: CASSLWASGGGQETQYF; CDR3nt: TGTGCCAGCAGCTTATGGGCTAGCGGGGGGGGCCAAGAGACCCAGTACTTC
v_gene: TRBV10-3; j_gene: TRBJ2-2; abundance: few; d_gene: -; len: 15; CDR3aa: CALRVGASDTGELFF; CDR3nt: TGTGCCTTACGTGTCGGGGCTAGCGACACCGGGGAGCTGTTTTTT